This T cell receptor beta chain was identified during a study of shared clonotypes between healthy human individuals (dated by TCRdb to about 2020). Regarding the research as a whole: The cohort comprised a couple of women and a few men aged 18 to 49 years. Per donor, three plates each were used for CD4 naive and CD4 memory, two for CD8 naive, and one for CD8 memory. The study deeply sequenced blood TCR repertoires of about five healthy adults to estimate repertoire size and the extent of clonotype sharing between individuals. To increase sequencing depth and limit assay-specific biases, TCR repertoire library preparation and sequencing were carried out by different laboratories using diverse techniques. Leukapheresis yielded between about 0.85 and 10 billion PBMCs per donor.

Healthy HIV-negative adults with no recently reported acute infections or vaccinations were included as donors. Only Caucasian adults living in Nashville, Tennessee, USA were represented among the donors. CD4+ T cells were enriched through magnetic negative selection, after which naive cells were positively selected on CD45RA and the remaining negative fraction served as the memory subset. Blood was obtained by leukapheresis, after which PBMCs were separated by Ficoll-Histopaque density gradient centrifugation and cryopreserved in liquid nitrogen vapor phase. Purity and quantity of every magnetically sorted T cell population were checked by analytical flow cytometry. From each sorted fraction, genomic DNA was isolated and quantified by UV absorbance on a Nanodrop 2000c. Points on this clone: Its antigen is still unknown. Base qualities are not provided; no much larger clone lies one nucleotide away.

The V end gives up 0 bases and the J end 0 bases, leaving 4 bases in the junction not matched to a gene. The CDR3 runs 16 amino acids, cysteine and phenylalanine included. The retained sequence is limited to the CDR3, 48 bases, with the frame set at the first base. CDR1 SGHTS and CDR2 YDEGEE are derived from the germline V gene. TCR CDR3 regions were amplified from genomic DNA by multiplex PCR using the deep immunoSEQ assay. Extracted genomic DNA from each cell subset was distributed evenly across all wells of several immunoSEQ 96-well plates, and each plate was treated as a replicate. For sorted subsets, approximately 0.2 ug of genomic DNA, equivalent to around 30,000 T cell genomes, went into each replicate PCR. The purified libraries were quantified using a Qubit 3.0 fluorometer, sized with a Bioanalyzer 2100, and then quantified again using the KAPA Library Quantification kit. Each immunoSEQ 96-well plate was sequenced on its own single-read 150-cycle Illumina NextSeq 550 flow cell. For the original study's pipeline: The immunoSEQ output contained only junctional sequences without quality scores, so filtering could not match that applied to full-length reads. To assign V/J genes and CDR3, sequences were annotated using PyIR, a Python wrapper for IgBLAST v1.9, with IMGT germline references. Reads were filtered out if the reads had weak V/J assignments (E-value above 1e-6), no CDR3, stop codons, out-of-frame junctions, or ambiguous translated residues. V3J clonotypes were defined by identical inferred V gene, J gene, and CDR3 amino acid sequence. Percentage overlap between repertoires was calculated by dividing the number of shared unique clonotypes by the size of the smaller repertoire. RTK rarefaction, the Chao1 estimator, and Recon v2.1 estimates of unobserved clonotypes were used to assess repertoire richness. OLGA was used to compute generation probabilities for all TCRbeta clonotypes that the gDNA method yielded from four donors. What TCRdb holds here is the immuneACCESS table cut down to in-frame rearrangements. Part of the clones is not present; checked against another copy, under half of the missing clones reflect an unresolved V gene, and the others are unexplained. The DNA was the basis for D and trimming; V, J and clone size are from that table. For this sample the table gives about 1 million clones, of which roughly 80% were detected only once. The ten largest clones add up to about 1.5% of the sample.

Broader findings and caveats from the paper: When a few donors were compared, the shared fraction of clonotypes was roughly 5% for naive CD4, roughly 3.3% for naive CD8, 2% to 2.5% for memory CD4, and under 0.5% for memory CD8. Estimated clonotype richness was generally larger for naive than for memory subsets. Sampling was limited to blood, and TCR repertoires in tissue likely differ from TCR repertoires in blood. Because the study included a small number of donors, the genetic and exposure-history diversity represented was limited. Even with the large sequencing depth, rarefaction of the sorted-subset datasets indicated that sequencing was incomplete. Compared with non-shared clonotypes, the clonotypes found in all four sorted-subset donors had higher generation probabilities. Pairwise subsampling led to the expectation that sequencing depth would affect the degree of clonotype sharing among donors.

The clonotype originates from a man aged 18 to 35 in good health. Material for sequencing was memory CD4+ T cells sorted from blood. The cell subset or site label, as the study defines it: CD45RA-negative fraction. The rearrangement joined TRBV5-8 to TRBJ2-3; TRBD2 lines up with 7 middle nucleotides. The DNA is as follows: TGTGCCAGCAGCTTGGAGGCGGGGGATAGCACAGATACGCAGTATTTT. The translation is CASSLEAGDSTDTQYF.